The clone carrying this T cell receptor (beta chain) was seen ten or more times. Its antigen is unidentified. These data come from a study of neurological immune-mediated disorders. The study's findings and limits: Patients with HTLV-1-associated myelopathy had the highest level of TCR clonal expansion, whereas patients with multiple sclerosis had the lowest level, falling beneath the level found in healthy controls.

5'RACE with 10-nucleotide random UMIs generated the cDNA. Each CDR3 protein gets one entry after TCRdb re-called the 5' RACE reads with MiXCR. Seen here are approximately 30,000 distinct CDR3 sequences, around 21% observed once, and the top ten hold approximately 30%. The length of the CDR3 is 15 residues. V lost 7 bases to trimming and J lost 0 bases, with 12 bases between them. The germline V gene encodes CDR1 SGHVS and CDR2 FQNEAQ. The T cells used for sorted libraries numbered around 1 million, either CD4+ or CD8+. The chain links TRBV7-8 to TRBJ2-2; tentatively, D is TRBD2 (6 bases). The TCR sequence derives from a man in his fifties or sixties with HTLV-1-associated myelopathy (HAM/TSP). The sequencing input was CD4+ T cells from blood. CDR3 in amino acids: CASIGLASNTGELFF. In nucleotides, the CDR3 is TGTGCCAGCATCGGCCTAGCGTCGAACACCGGGGAGCTGTTTTTT. The full variable domain, in which reference TRBV7-8 and TRBJ2-2 provide the parts outside the CDR3, is GAGVSQSPRYKVAKRGQDVALRCDPISGHVSLFWYQQALGQGPEFLTYFQNEAQLDKSGLPSDRFFAERPEGSVSTLKIQRTQQEDSAVYLCASIGLASNTGELFFGEGSRLTVL.